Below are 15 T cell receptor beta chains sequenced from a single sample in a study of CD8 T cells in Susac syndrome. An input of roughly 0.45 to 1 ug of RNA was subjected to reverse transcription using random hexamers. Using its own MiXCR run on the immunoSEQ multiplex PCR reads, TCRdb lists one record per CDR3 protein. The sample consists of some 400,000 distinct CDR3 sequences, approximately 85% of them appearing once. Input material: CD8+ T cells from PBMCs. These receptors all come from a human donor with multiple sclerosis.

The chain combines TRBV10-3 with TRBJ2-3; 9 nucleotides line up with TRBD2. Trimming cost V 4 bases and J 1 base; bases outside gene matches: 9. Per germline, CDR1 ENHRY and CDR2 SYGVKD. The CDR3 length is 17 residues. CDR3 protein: CAISGPASGEGTDTQYF. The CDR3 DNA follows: TGTGCCATCAGTGGACCTGCTAGCGGGGAAGGCACAGATACGCAGTATTTT.

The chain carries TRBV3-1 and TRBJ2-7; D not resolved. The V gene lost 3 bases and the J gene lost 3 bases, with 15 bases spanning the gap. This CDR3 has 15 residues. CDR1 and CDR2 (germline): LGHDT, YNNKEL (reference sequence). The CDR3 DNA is TGTGCCAGCAGCCATAACCTACCCGGAAACTACGAGCAGTACTTC. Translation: CASSHNLPGNYEQYF.

CDR3 DNA: TGCAGCATTCGACAGGGGGAAACAGATACGCAGTATTTT. This codes for CSIRQGETDTQYF. The rearrangement joins TRBV29-1 to TRBJ2-3; 9 bases are shared with TRBD1. Germline loops: CDR1 SQVTM, CDR2 ANQGSEA. J gave up 3 bases and V 8 bases, and 6 bases lay outside the gene matches. CDR3 length: 13 amino acids.

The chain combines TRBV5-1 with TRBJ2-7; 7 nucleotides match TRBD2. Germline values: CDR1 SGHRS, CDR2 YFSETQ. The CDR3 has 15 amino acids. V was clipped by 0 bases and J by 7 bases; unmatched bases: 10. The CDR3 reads CASSLAASGEWEQYF. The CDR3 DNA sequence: TGCGCCAGCAGCTTGGCGGCTAGCGGAGAGTGGGAGCAGTACTTC.

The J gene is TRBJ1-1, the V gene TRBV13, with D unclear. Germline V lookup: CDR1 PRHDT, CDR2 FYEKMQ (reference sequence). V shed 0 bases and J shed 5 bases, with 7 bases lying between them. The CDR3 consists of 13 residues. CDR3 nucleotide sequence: TGTGCCAGCAGCTTAGGCCCGGAGACTGAAGCTTTCTTT. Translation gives CASSLGPETEAFF. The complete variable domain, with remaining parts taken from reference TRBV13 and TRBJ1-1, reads AAGVIQSPRHLIKEKRETATLKCYPIPRHDTVYWYQQGPGQDPQFLISFYEKMQSDKGSIPDRFSAQQFSDYHSELNMSSLELGDSALYFCASSLGPETEAFFGQGTRLTVV.

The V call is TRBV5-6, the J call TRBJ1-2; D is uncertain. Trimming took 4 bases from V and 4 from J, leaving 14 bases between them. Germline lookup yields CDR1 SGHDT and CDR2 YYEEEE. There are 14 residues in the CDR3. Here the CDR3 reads CASSPFEGGYGYTF. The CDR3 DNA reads TGTGCCAGCAGCCCCTTCGAGGGTGGCTATGGCTACACCTTC.

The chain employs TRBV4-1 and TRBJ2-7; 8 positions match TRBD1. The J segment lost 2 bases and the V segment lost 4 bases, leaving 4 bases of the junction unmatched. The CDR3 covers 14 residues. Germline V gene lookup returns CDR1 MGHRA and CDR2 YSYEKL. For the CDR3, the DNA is TGCGCCAGCAGCCTAAGGACAGGGACCTACGAGCAGTACTTC. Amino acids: CASSLRTGTYEQYF.

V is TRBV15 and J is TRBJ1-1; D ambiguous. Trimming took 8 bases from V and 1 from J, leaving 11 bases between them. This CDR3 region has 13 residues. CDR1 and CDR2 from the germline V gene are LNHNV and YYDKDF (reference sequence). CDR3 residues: CATQEHQNTEAFF. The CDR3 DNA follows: TGTGCCACCCAGGAACACCAGAACACTGAAGCTTTCTTT.

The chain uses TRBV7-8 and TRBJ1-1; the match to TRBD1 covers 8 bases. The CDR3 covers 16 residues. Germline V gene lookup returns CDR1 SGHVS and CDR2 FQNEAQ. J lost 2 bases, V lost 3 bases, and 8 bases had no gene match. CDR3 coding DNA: TGTGCCAGCAGCTTCGGCAGGGGGCTTGATAACACTGAAGCTTTCTTT. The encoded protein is CASSFGRGLDNTEAFF.

The CDR3 reads CAISESGIAREYEQYF. CDR3 DNA: TGTGCCATCAGTGAGTCGGGAATCGCCAGGGAATACGAGCAGTACTTC. The J gene is TRBJ2-7, the V gene TRBV10-3; D perhaps matches TRBD1 (5 bases). Trimming shortened V by 0 bases and J by 4 bases, and 16 bases separated the two germline ends. CDR1 and CDR2 from the germline V gene are ENHRY and SYGVKD. The CDR3 covers 16 residues.

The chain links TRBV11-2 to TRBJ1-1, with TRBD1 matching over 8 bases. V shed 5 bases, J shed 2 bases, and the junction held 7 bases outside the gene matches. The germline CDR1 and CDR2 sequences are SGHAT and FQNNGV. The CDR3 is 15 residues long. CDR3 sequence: CASSPQGEGNTEAFF. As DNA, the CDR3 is TGTGCCAGCAGCCCACAGGGGGAAGGAAACACTGAAGCTTTCTTT.

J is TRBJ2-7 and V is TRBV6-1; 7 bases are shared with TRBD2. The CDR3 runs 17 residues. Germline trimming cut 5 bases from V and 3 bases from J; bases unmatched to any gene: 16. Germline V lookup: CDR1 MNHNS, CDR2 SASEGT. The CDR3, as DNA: TGTGCCAGCAGTCCCCCATTTAAGGCCACGGGGGGCTACGAGCAGTACTTC. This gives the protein CASSPPFKATGGYEQYF.

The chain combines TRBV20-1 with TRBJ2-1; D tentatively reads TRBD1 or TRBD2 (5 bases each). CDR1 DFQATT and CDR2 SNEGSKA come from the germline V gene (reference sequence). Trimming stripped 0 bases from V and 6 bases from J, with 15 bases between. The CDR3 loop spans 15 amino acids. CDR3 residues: CSARDGRAGSNEQFF. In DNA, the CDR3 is TGCAGTGCTAGAGATGGTAGGGCAGGGAGCAATGAGCAGTTCTTC.

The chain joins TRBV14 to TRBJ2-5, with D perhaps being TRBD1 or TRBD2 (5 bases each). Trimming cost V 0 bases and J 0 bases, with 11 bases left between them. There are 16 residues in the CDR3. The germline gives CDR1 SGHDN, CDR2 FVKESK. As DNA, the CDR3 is TGTGCCAGCAGCCAAGATGGGTGGGACCACCAAGAGACCCAGTACTTC. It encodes CASSQDGWDHQETQYF.

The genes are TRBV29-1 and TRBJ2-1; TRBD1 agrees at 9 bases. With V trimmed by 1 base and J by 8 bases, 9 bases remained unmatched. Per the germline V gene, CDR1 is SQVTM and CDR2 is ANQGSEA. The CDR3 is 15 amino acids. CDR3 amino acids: CSVEVTGGFEDEQFF. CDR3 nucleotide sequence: TGCAGCGTTGAAGTAACAGGGGGCTTTGAGGATGAGCAGTTCTTC.